What follows are 10 T cell receptor beta chains derived from one specimen sequenced in a study of blood T cell repertoires in COVID-19. Sequencing used immunoSEQ multiplex PCR; TCRdb keeps in-frame clones, though not all of them. The sample has more than 200,000 clones, roughly 90% seen once; the top ten hold 0.7%. Sequencing input: peripheral blood. These TCRs come from a human donor in a cohort sampled during active COVID-19.

The chain combines TRBV6-2 or TRBV6-3 with TRBJ1-2, with D unclear. This CDR3 is 15 amino acids long. The V end was cut by 2 bases, the J end by 0 bases, with 10 bases between. CDR1 MNHEY and CDR2 SVGEGT come from the germline V gene. CDR3 protein: CASSYLGGPNYGYTF. The DNA of the CDR3 is TGTGCCAGCAGTTACCTAGGCGGCCCTAACTATGGCTACACCTTC.

The chain joins TRBV25-1 to TRBJ2-7, with D maybe TRBD1 (7 bases). CDR3 length: 15 residues. Germline assignment: CDR1 MGHDK and CDR2 SYGVNS. V dropped 3 bases and J dropped 4 bases, with 16 bases sitting between them. CDR3 sequence reads: CASSEWVQGGYEQYF. In nucleotides, the CDR3 is TGTGCCAGCAGTGAGTGGGTGCAGGGGGGATACGAGCAGTACTTC.

The chain uses TRBV7-8 and TRBJ1-6; unclear D gene. Per germline, CDR1 SGHVS and CDR2 FQNEAQ. This CDR3 has 15 residues. The V and J ends lost 1 base and 7 bases respectively, with 11 bases between them. CDR3 coding DNA: TGTGCCAGCAGCTTAGGGATTCGCGGAAATTCACCCCTCCACTTT. Translated: CASSLGIRGNSPLHF.

The V gene is TRBV5-4, the J gene TRBJ1-2, with D possibly being TRBD1 (5 bases). The ends were cut back, 2 bases at V and 5 bases at J, with 19 bases in the middle. CDR1 SGHNT and CDR2 YYREEE come from the germline V gene (reference sequence). This CDR3 contains 16 residues. This CDR3 is CASSFDSGHLIYGYTF. CDR3 coding DNA: TGTGCCAGCAGCTTCGATTCAGGACATTTAATTTATGGCTACACCTTC.

The CDR3 region is CASSVTQGGYGYTF. The DNA for the CDR3 is TGTGCCAGCAGCGTAACCCAGGGCGGCTATGGCTACACCTTC. The chain combines TRBV9 with TRBJ1-2; possibly TRBD1 for D (5 bases). The germline gives CDR1 SGDLS, CDR2 YYNGEE. V lost 1 base to trimming and J lost 4 bases, with 11 bases between them. The length of the CDR3 is 14 residues.

This clone was seen a handful of times. Other DNA sequences in this specimen translate into the identical CDR3. CDR3 sequence (DNA): TGTGCCAGCAGCTTAGAAGGCGGCACTGAAGCTTTCTTT. It yields the protein CASSLEGGTEAFF. V gene TRBV11-2 combines with J gene TRBJ1-1; D is unclear. The germline gives CDR1 SGHAT, CDR2 FQNNGV. Trimming stripped 0 bases from V and 4 bases from J, with 6 bases between. This CDR3 comprises 13 residues.

This clone was seen only once. V gene TRBV19 combines with J gene TRBJ2-7, with a tentative D call TRBD1 (5 bases). Germline-derived CDR1 and CDR2 are LNHDA and SQIVND (reference sequence). There are 12 residues in the CDR3. V lost 9 bases to trimming and J lost 0 bases, with 9 bases between them. The DNA of the CDR3 is TGTGCCAGCCAGGGTTTCTCCTACGAGCAGTACTTC. This gives the protein CASQGFSYEQYF.

The rearrangement uses TRBV9 and TRBJ1-1, with TRBD1 matching 9 bases. CDR3 length: 14 amino acids. J lost 10 bases, V lost 3 bases, and 10 bases had no gene match. CDR1 and CDR2 (germline): SGDLS, YYNGEE. CDR3 coding DNA: TGTGCCAGCAGCGGCTCACCCAGACAGGGGGTAGCTTTCTTT. Translation gives CASSGSPRQGVAFF. Complete variable domain (other parts from reference TRBV9 and TRBJ1-1): DSGVTQTPKHLITATGQRVTLRCSPRSGDLSVYWYQQSLDQGLQFLIQYYNGEERAKGNILERFSAQQFPDLHSELNLSSLELGDSALYFCASSGSPRQGVAFFGQGTRLTVV.

The J gene is TRBJ1-2, the V gene TRBV12-3 or TRBV12-4, with a tentative D call TRBD1 (6 bases). The CDR3 sequence is 12 residues long. V was cut by 2 bases and J by 12 bases, with 13 bases left in between. In nucleotides, the CDR3 is TGTGCCAGCAGTTTACCCCCAGGGGTCAACACCTTC. Residues: CASSLPPGVNTF.

The V gene is TRBV19, the J gene TRBJ1-1, with 10 bases fitting TRBD1. CDR3 length equals 18 residues. Germline values: CDR1 LNHDA, CDR2 SQIVND (reference sequence). With V trimmed by 2 bases and J by 0 bases, 9 bases remained unmatched. The CDR3 DNA sequence: TGTGCCAGTAGTATACGGACAGGGGGTCACCTCATGAACACTGAAGCTTTCTTT. It is translated as CASSIRTGGHLMNTEAFF. The full variable domain, rest sourced from reference TRBV19 and TRBJ1-1, is DGGITQSPKYLFRKEGQNVTLSCEQNLNHDAMYWYRQDPGQGLRLIYYSQIVNDFQKGDIAEGYSVSREKKESFPLTVTSAQKNPTAFYLCASSIRTGGHLMNTEAFFGQGTRLTVV.